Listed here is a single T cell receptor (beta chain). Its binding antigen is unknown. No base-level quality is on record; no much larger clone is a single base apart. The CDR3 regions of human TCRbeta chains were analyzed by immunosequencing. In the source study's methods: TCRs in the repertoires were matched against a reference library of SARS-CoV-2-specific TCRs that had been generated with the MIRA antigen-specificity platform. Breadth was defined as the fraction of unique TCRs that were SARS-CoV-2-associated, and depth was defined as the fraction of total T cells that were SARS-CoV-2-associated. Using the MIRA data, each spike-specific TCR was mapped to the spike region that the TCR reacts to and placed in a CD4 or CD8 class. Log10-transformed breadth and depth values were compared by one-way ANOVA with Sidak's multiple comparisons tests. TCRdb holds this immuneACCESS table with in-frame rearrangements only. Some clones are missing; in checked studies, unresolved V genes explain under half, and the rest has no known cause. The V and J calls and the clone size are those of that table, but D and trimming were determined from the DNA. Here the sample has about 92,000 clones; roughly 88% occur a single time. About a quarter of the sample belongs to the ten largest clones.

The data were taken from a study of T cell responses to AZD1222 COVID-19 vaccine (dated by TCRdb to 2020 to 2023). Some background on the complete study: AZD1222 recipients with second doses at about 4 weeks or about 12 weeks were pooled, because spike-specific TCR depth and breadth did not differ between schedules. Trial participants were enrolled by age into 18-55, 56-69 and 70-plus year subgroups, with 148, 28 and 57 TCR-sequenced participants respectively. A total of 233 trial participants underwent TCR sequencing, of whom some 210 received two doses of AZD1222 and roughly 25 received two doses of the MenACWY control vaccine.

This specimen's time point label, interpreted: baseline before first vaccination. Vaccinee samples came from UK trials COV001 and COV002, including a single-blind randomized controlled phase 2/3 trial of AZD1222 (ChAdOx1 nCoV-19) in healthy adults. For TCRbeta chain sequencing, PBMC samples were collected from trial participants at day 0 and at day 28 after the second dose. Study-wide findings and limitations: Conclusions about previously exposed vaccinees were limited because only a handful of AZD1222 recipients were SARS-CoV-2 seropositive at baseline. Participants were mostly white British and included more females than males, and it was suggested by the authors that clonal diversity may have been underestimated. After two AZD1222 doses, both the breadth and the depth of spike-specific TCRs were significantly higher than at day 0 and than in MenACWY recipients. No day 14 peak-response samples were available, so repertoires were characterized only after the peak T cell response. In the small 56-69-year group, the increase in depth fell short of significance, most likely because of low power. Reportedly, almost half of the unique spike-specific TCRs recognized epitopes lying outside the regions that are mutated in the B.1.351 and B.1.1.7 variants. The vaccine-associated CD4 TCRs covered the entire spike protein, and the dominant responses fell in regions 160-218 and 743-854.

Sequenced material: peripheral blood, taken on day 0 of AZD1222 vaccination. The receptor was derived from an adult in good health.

The nucleotides are TGCGCCAGCAGCCAGGGACTAGCGGGAGCCTACGAGCAGTACTTC. This yields the protein CASSQGLAGAYEQYF. The rearrangement joined TRBV5-1 to TRBJ2-7, and 14 junction bases match TRBD2. Inclusive of the bounding cysteine and phenylalanine, the CDR3 is 15 residues long. The DNA shown is the 45-base CDR3, in frame from base 1. CDR1 and CDR2 are read off the germline V gene as SGHRS and YFSETQ. The junction shows trimming of 4 bases on V and 2 bases on J, and the gene matches do not reach 2 bases of it.